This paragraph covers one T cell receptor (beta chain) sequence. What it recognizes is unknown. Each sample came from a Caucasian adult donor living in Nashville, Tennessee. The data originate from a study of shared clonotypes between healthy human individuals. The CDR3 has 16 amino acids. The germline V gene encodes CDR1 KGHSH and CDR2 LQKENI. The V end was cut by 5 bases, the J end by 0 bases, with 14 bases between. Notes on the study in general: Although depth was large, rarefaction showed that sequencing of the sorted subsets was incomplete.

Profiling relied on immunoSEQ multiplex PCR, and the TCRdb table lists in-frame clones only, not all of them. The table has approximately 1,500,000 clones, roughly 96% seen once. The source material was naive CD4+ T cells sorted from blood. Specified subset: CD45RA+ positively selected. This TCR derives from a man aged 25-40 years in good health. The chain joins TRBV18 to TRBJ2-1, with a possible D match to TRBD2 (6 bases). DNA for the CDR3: TGTGCCAGCTCATCCAGGCGGGACCACTCCTACAATGAGCAGTTCTTC. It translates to CASSSRRDHSYNEQFF.